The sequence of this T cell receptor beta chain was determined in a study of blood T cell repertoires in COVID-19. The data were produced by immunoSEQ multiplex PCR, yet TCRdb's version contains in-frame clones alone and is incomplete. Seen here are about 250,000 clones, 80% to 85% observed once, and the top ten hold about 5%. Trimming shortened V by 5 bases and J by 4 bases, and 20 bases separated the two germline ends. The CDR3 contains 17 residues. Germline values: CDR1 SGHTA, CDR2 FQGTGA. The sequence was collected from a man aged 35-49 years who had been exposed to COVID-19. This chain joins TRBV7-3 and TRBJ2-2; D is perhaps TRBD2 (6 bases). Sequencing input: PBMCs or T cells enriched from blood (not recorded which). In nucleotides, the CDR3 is TGTGCCAGCAGCCCTACTAGAGCCGGAGCGGGCACCGGGGAGCTGTTTTTT. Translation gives CASSPTRAGAGTGELFF. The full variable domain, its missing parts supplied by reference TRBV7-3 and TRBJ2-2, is GAGVSQTPSNKVTEKGKYVELRCDPISGHTALYWYRQSLGQGPEFLIYFQGTGAADDSGLPNDRFFAVRPEGSVSTLKIQRTERGDSAVYLCASSPTRAGAGTGELFFGEGSRLTVL.